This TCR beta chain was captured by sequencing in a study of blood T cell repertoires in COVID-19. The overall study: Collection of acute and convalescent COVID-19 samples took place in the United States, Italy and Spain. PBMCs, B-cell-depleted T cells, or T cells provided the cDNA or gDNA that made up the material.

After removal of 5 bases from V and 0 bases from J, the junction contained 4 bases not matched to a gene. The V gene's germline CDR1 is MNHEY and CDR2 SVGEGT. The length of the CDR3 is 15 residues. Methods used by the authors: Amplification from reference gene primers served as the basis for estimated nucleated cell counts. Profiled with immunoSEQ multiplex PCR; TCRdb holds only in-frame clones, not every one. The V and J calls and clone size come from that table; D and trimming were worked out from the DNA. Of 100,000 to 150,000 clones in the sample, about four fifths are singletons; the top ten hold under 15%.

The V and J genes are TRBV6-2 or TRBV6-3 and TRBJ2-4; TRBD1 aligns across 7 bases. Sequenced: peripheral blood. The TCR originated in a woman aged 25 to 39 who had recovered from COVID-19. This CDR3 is CASSQGDLAKNIQYF. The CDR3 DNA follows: TGTGCCAGCAGTCAGGGGGATTTAGCCAAAAACATTCAGTACTTC.